Listed here are 25 T cell receptor beta chains from one sample, sequenced in a study of T cells in Graves' hyperthyroidism and ophthalmopathy. It was RNA transcripts that yielded the amplified TCR beta CDR3 regions. Initially, a first-round RT-PCR of the TCR CDR3 employed the HTBI primer set. TCRdb called the multiplex PCR reads again in MiXCR, with one record for every CDR3 protein. This table has over 500,000 distinct CDR3 sequences, roughly 16% appearing once. The sample was blood. The receptors stem from a woman aged 25 to 39 with Graves' ophthalmopathy.

This clonotype was seen repeatedly, ten times or more. CDR3 sequence reads: CSADGTSGNSDSYNEQFF. The CDR3 DNA is TGCAGTGCTGATGGGACTAGCGGGAACTCTGACTCCTACAATGAGCAGTTCTTC. The V gene is TRBV20-1, the J gene TRBJ2-1, with 13 bases lining up with TRBD2. V trimming: 5 bases; J trimming: 0 bases; junction bases outside the gene matches: 10. The CDR3 is made up of 18 amino acids. Per the germline V gene, CDR1 is DFQATT and CDR2 is SNEGSKA (reference sequence).

The chain carries TRBV12-3 or TRBV12-4 and TRBJ2-4; D remains ambiguous. Trimming removed 6 bases from V and 0 bases from J, with 12 bases in between. The CDR3 consists of 15 residues. CDR3 region: CASRSDTEAKNIQYF. The DNA of the CDR3 is TGTGCCAGCAGGTCGGATACAGAAGCCAAAAACATTCAGTACTTC.

This clonotype was detected ten times or more. The V call is TRBV5-5, the J call TRBJ2-1; D is unresolved. This CDR3 comprises 14 residues. The germline V gene encodes CDR1 SGHKS and CDR2 YYEKEE (reference sequence). The V and J ends lost 1 base and 5 bases respectively, with 10 bases between them. The CDR3 protein is CASSLLGANNEQFF. CDR3 bases: TGTGCCAGCAGCTTGCTCGGCGCTAACAATGAGCAGTTCTTC.

This clonotype was counted only a few times. One end of the junction varies from germline; a read error may be responsible. The rearrangement links TRBV11-2 to TRBJ2-3; no definite D call. CDR1 is SGHAT, CDR2 FQNNGV, per germline. The CDR3 is made up of 11 amino acids. In nucleotides, the CDR3 is TGCGCCAGCACCGCTACAGATACGCAGTATTTT. Translating gives CASTATDTQYF.

There are many counts of this clonotype. V gene TRBV7-2 combines with J gene TRBJ2-3, with D possibly matching TRBD1 (5 bases). Germline V lookup: CDR1 SGHTA, CDR2 FQGNSA. The CDR3 totals 15 residues. V dropped 1 base and J dropped 0 bases, with 8 bases sitting between them. CDR3 protein: CASSLERQSTDTQYF. The DNA for the CDR3 is TGTGCCAGCAGCTTAGAGAGACAGAGCACAGATACGCAGTATTTT.

This clonotype was detected only a few times. The chain combines TRBV4-3 with TRBJ2-4; the D call may be TRBD1 or TRBD2 (5 bases each). This CDR3 has 17 amino acids. Trimming removed 4 bases at V and 1 base at J, with 17 bases between. CDR1 and CDR2 from the germline V gene are LGHNA and YSLEER. Here the CDR3 DNA reads TGCGCCAGCAGCCCCCATGGGACCTCCGCCGCCAAAAACATTCAGTACTTC. The encoded protein is CASSPHGTSAAKNIQYF.

This clonotype was detected only a few times. This chain connects TRBV5-1 to TRBJ2-1, with TRBD2 as a possible D gene (6 bases). CDR3 length: 16 amino acids. Trimming took off 0 bases at V and 0 bases at J, with 10 bases between the two ends. Per the germline V gene, CDR1 is SGHRS and CDR2 is YFSETQ. CDR3 residues: CASSLGLRGSYNEQFF. For the CDR3, the DNA is TGCGCCAGCAGCTTGGGATTGCGGGGCTCCTACAATGAGCAGTTCTTC.

This clonotype appeared a few times. The chain combines TRBV7-6 with TRBJ2-3; 7 bases fit TRBD2. Germline V lookup: CDR1 SGHVS, CDR2 FNYEAQ. CDR3 length: 16 amino acids. The trim removed 2 bases at V and 1 base at J, leaving 6 bases unmatched. CDR3 bases: TGTGCCAGCAGCTTAAGCTTTGCGGGAGGCACAGATACGCAGTATTTT. Encoded protein: CASSLSFAGGTDTQYF.

This clonotype was seen once. A much larger clone differs by one base, so this may be a read error. The chain combines TRBV12-3 or TRBV12-4 with TRBJ2-1; 8 bases agree with TRBD2. This CDR3 is built from 15 residues. With 8 bases clipped from V and 2 bases from J, the junction kept 8 bases outside the gene matches. The CDR3 spells CASQPGGKTYNEQFF. The CDR3 DNA reads TGTGCCAGCCAGCCGGGAGGGAAAACCTACAATGAGCAGTTCTTC.

There are many counts of this clonotype. The chain uses TRBV2 and TRBJ1-5, with 7 bases fitting TRBD1. V dropped 6 bases and J dropped 3; count of bases not matched to a gene: 11. The CDR3 covers 16 residues. Germline CDR1 is SNHLY and CDR2 is FYNNEI. The DNA for the CDR3 is TGTGCCAGCAGCAAAGACCGGGACAGTTCCAATCAGCCCCAGCATTTT. Protein product: CASSKDRDSSNQPQHF.

This clonotype turned up a few times. V and J are TRBV4-3 and TRBJ2-2, with D unresolved. CDR3 length equals 15 residues. The V and J ends lost 0 bases and 2 bases respectively, with 7 bases between them. Germline-derived CDR1 and CDR2 are LGHNA and YSLEER. As DNA, the CDR3 is TGCGCCAGCAGCCAAGAGTACGCCAACACCGGGGAGCTGTTTTTT. It specifies CASSQEYANTGELFF.

This clonotype was recorded many times. V usage is TRBV6-2 or TRBV6-3 and J usage is TRBJ1-2; D is perhaps TRBD1 (6 bases). V was pared by 6 bases and J by 0 bases, with 11 bases between. Germline CDR1 MNHEY, CDR2 SVGEGT. This CDR3 is built from 14 residues. The CDR3 DNA is TGTGCCAGCAGCCTCGACAGGACTAACTATGGCTACACCTTC. Amino acids: CASSLDRTNYGYTF.

There are many counts of this clonotype. The chain links TRBV28 to TRBJ2-4; D is possibly TRBD2 (6 bases). V lost 2 bases and J lost 5, with 10 bases in between. The CDR3 runs to 14 residues. The germline CDR1 and CDR2 sequences are MDHEN and SYDVKM. The CDR3 DNA follows: TGTGCCAGCAGTTTAGTGGACTATGAAAACATTCAGTACTTC. The encoded protein is CASSLVDYENIQYF.

The chain employs TRBV7-9 and TRBJ2-3, with D perhaps matching TRBD2 (5 bases). CDR1 and CDR2 from the germline V gene are SEHNR and FQNEAQ (reference sequence). The germline V and J ends were trimmed by 3 bases and 4 bases, with 14 bases remaining between them. This CDR3 spans 15 amino acids. This CDR3 is CASSFIDKEADTQYF. Written as DNA, the CDR3 is TGTGCCAGCAGCTTCATCGACAAGGAGGCAGATACGCAGTATTTT. The whole variable domain, remainder taken from reference TRBV7-9 and TRBJ2-3, is DTGVSQNPRHKITKRGQNVTFRCDPISEHNRLYWYRQTLGQGPEFLTYFQNEAQLEKSRLLSDRFSAERPKGSFSTLEIQRTEQGDSAMYLCASSFIDKEADTQYFGPGTRLTVL.

This clonotype was detected only a few times. V is TRBV24-1 and J is TRBJ2-1; 8 bases map to TRBD2. Germline trimming cut 3 bases from V and 6 bases from J; bases unmatched to any gene: 9. CDR3 size: 16 residues. Germline V gene data show CDR1 as KGHDR and CDR2 as SFDVKD. CDR3 bases: TGTGCCACCAGTGATCCCCCTCGCCGGGGGGGCAATGAGCAGTTCTTC. It codes for CATSDPPRRGGNEQFF.

This clonotype was recorded many times. The V call is TRBV7-2, the J call TRBJ2-7; possible D gene TRBD1, 5 bases. This CDR3 is built from 13 residues. With 4 bases removed from V and 6 bases from J, the gap between germline ends came to 13 bases. Germline values: CDR1 SGHTA, CDR2 FQGNSA. CDR3 amino acids: CASSSQGATEQYF. Here the CDR3 DNA reads TGTGCCAGCAGCTCCCAAGGGGCAACCGAGCAGTACTTC.

For this clonotype: This may arise from a read error, as a much more abundant clone is one base away. The rearrangement links TRBV30 to TRBJ1-1, with no clear D. This CDR3 contains 11 residues. Germline V gives CDR1 GTSNPN, CDR2 SVGIG (reference sequence). V was clipped by 6 bases and J by 1 base, with 6 bases between them. The CDR3 is CACRGNTEAFF. In nucleotides, the CDR3 is TGTGCCTGTCGGGGGAACACTGAAGCTTTCTTT.

This clonotype has ten or more counts. The V and J genes are TRBV7-9 and TRBJ2-5; possibly TRBD2 for D (7 bases). CDR3 length equals 15 residues. The V gene's germline CDR1 is SEHNR and CDR2 FQNEAQ (reference sequence). V lost 10 bases and J 3 bases, leaving 21 bases between the germline ends. The CDR3 protein is CATLLGGGGKETQYF. The CDR3 bases are TGTGCCACCCTTCTGGGGGGAGGGGGTAAAGAGACCCAGTACTTC.

The chain joins TRBV9 to TRBJ2-6; no clear D gene. Trimming removed 0 bases at V and 3 bases at J, with 10 bases between. The CDR3 covers 16 residues. Germline-derived CDR1 and CDR2 are SGDLS and YYNGEE. CDR3 protein: CASSVGSGYGANVLTF. The CDR3 bases are TGTGCCAGCAGCGTAGGGTCCGGGTATGGGGCCAACGTCCTGACTTTC.

In this sample, this clonotype turned up many times. The rearrangement joins TRBV5-1 to TRBJ2-7; 7 bases match TRBD1. The CDR3 has 16 residues. Germline loops: CDR1 SGHRS, CDR2 YFSETQ. The trim removed 0 bases at V and 4 bases at J, leaving 10 bases unmatched. CDR3 region: CASSLESQGRGYEQYF. Written as DNA, the CDR3 is TGCGCCAGCAGCTTGGAATCACAGGGCAGGGGGTACGAGCAGTACTTC.

The chain is built from TRBV7-9 and TRBJ1-1; TRBD1 might be the D (6 bases). Germline CDR1 is SEHNR and CDR2 is FQNEAQ (reference sequence). CDR3 length equals 14 residues. Trimming stripped 1 base from V and 6 bases from J, with 12 bases between. The chain's CDR3 is CASSLETGRAEAFF. The CDR3 coding sequence is TGTGCCAGCAGCTTAGAGACAGGAAGGGCTGAAGCTTTCTTT.

V and J are TRBV12-3 or TRBV12-4 and TRBJ2-7; 11 bases line up with TRBD2. This CDR3 has 18 amino acids. The junction had 14 bases not matched to a gene; V was cut back by 4 bases and J by 3 bases. The CDR3 sequence: CASSSTGTSGTPRYEQYF. In DNA, the CDR3 is TGTGCCAGCAGTTCCACCGGGACTAGCGGAACTCCCCGCTACGAGCAGTACTTC.

The genes are TRBV19 and TRBJ1-2; TRBD1 aligns across 7 bases. The CDR3 totals 13 residues. CDR1 LNHDA and CDR2 SQIVND come from the germline V gene (reference sequence). With 6 bases clipped from V and 3 bases from J, the junction kept 4 bases outside the gene matches. CDR3 loop: CASSRDSHYGYTF. Written as DNA, the CDR3 is TGTGCCAGTAGCCGGGACAGCCACTATGGCTACACCTTC. Supplemented by reference TRBV19 and TRBJ1-2, the full variable domain reads DGGITQSPKYLFRKEGQNVTLSCEQNLNHDAMYWYRQDPGQGLRLIYYSQIVNDFQKGDIAEGYSVSREKKESFPLTVTSAQKNPTAFYLCASSRDSHYGYTFGSGTRLTVV.

The chain links TRBV28 to TRBJ1-5, with D maybe TRBD1 (5 bases). The length of the CDR3 is 14 residues. Germline CDR1 reads MDHEN; CDR2 reads SYDVKM. Trimming shortened V by 5 bases and J by 6 bases, and 14 bases separated the two germline ends. The CDR3 DNA follows: TGTGCCAGCAGTCTGGCAGGGAGTTTTCAGCCCCAGCATTTT. It codes for CASSLAGSFQPQHF.

In the case of this clonotype: The junction departs from the called germline gene at one end, perhaps through a read error. The V gene is TRBV5-1, the J gene TRBJ2-2; 9 positions match TRBD1. Germline V gene lookup returns CDR1 SGHRS and CDR2 YFSETQ. The CDR3 covers 14 residues. The CDR3 region has the DNA TGCGCCAGCAGCGGACAGGGGAACACCAGGGAGCTGTTTTTT. It encodes CASSGQGNTRELFF. The full variable domain, with the rest looked up from reference TRBV5-1 and TRBJ2-2, is KAGVTQTPRYLIKTRGQQVTLSCSPISGHRSVSWYQQTPGQGLQFLFEYFSETQRNKGNFPGRFSGRQFSNSRSEMNVSTLELGDSALYLCASSGQGNTRELFFGEGSRLTVL.